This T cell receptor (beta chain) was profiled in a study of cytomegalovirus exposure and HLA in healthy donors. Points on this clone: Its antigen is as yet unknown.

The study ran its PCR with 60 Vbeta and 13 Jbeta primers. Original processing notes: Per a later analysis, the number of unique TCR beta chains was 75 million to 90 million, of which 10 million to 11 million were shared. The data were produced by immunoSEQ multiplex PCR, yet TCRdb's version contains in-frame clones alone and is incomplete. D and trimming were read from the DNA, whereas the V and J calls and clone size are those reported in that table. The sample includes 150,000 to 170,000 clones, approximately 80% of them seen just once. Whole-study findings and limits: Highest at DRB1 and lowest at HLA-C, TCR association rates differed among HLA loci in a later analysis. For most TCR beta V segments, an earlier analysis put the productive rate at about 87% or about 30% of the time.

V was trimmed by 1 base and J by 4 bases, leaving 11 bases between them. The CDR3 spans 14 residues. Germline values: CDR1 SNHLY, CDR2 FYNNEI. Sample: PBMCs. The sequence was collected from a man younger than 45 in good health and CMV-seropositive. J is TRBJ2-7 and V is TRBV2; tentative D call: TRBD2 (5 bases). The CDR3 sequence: CASSEDGVTYEQYF. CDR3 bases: TGTGCCAGCAGTGAAGACGGGGTCACATACGAGCAGTACTTC.